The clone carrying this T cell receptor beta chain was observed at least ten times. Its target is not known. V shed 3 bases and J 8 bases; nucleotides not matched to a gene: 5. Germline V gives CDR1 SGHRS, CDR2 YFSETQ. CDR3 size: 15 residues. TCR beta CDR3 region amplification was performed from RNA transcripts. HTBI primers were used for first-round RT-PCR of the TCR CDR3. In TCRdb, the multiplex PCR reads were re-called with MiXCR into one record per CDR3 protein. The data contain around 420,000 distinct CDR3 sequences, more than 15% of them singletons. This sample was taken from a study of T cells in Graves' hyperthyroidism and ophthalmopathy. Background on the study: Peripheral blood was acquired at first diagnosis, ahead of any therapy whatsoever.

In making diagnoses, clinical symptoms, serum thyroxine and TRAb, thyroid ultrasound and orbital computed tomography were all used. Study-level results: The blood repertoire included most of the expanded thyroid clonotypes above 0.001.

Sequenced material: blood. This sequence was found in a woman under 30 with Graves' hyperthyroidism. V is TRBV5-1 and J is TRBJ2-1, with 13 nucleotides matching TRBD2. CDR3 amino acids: CASSSTSGRFDEQFF. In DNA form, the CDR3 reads TGCGCCAGCAGCTCGACTAGCGGGAGGTTCGATGAGCAGTTCTTC.